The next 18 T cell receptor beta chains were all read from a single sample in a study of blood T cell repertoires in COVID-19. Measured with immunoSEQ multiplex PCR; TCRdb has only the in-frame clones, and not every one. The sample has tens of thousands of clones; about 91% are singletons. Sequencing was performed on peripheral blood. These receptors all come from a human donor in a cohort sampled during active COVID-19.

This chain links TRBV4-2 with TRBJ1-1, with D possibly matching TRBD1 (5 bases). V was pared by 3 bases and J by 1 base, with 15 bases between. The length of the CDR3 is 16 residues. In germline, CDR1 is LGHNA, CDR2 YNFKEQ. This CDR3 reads CASSHGQGGRNTEAFF. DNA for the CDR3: TGTGCCAGCAGCCATGGGCAGGGTGGAAGGAACACTGAAGCTTTCTTT.

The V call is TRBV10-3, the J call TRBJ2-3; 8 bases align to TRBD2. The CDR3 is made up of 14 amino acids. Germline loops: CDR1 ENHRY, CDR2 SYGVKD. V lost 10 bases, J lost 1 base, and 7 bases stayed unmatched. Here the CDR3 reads CASAGGRGTDTQYF. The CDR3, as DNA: TGTGCCAGCGCGGGGGGAAGGGGCACAGATACGCAGTATTTT.

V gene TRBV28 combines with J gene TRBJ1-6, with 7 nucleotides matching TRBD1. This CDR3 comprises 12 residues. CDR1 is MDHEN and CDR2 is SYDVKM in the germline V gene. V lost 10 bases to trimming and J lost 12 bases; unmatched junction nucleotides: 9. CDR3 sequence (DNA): TGTGCCACCGAAAACAGGGGTGAACCCCTCCACTTT. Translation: CATENRGEPLHF.

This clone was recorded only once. The CDR3 reads CASSLSWTSGLMYQETQYF. CDR3 nucleotide sequence: TGTGCCAGCAGTTTATCCTGGACTAGCGGATTGATGTACCAAGAGACCCAGTACTTC. This rearrangement joins TRBV27 to TRBJ2-5; 10 bases are a match to TRBD2. J was trimmed by 0 bases and V by 0 bases; bases with no gene match: 10. The germline CDR1 and CDR2 sequences are MNHEY and SMNVEV (reference sequence). The length of the CDR3 is 19 residues.

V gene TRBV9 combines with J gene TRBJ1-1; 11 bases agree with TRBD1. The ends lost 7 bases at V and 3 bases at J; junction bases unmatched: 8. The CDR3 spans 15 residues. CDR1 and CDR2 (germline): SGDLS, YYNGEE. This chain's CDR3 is CASHFRGQGDTEAFF. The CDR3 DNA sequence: TGTGCCAGCCACTTTAGGGGACAGGGGGACACTGAAGCTTTCTTT.

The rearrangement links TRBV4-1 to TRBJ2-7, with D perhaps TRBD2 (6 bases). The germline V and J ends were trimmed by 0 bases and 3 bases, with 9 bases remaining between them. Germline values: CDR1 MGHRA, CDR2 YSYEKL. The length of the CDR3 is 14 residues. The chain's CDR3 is CASSQDPSVYEQYF. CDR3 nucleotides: TGCGCCAGCAGCCAAGATCCTAGCGTCTACGAGCAGTACTTC.

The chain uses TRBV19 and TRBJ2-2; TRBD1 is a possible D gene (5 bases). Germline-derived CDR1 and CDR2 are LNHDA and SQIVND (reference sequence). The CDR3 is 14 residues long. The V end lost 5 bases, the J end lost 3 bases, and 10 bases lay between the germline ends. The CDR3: CASSLRGYTGELFF. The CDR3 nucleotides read TGTGCCAGTAGTCTAAGGGGCTACACCGGGGAGCTGTTTTTT.

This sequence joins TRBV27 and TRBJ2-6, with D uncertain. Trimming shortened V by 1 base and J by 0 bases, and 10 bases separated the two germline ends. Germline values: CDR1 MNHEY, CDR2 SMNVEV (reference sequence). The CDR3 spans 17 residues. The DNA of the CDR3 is TGTGCCAGCAGTTTATATTGGCAAAGCTCTGGGGCCAACGTCCTGACTTTC. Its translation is CASSLYWQSSGANVLTF.

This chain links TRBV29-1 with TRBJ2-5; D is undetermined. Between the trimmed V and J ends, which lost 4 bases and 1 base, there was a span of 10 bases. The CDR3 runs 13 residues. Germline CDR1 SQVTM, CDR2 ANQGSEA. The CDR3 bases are TGCAGCGTTGGATTACTACTCCAAGAGACCCAGTACTTC. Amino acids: CSVGLLLQETQYF.

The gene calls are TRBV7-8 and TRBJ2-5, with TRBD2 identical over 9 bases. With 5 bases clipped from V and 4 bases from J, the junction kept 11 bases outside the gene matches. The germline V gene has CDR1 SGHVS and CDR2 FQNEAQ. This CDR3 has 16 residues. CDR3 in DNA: TGTGCCAGCAGCGCCGTGGCGGGAGGGCGGGGAGAGACCCAGTACTTC. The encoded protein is CASSAVAGGRGETQYF.

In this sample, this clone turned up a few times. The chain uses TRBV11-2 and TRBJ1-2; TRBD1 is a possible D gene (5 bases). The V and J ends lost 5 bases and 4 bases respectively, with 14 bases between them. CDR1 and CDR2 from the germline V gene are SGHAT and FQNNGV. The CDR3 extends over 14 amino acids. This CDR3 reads CASSQIKQVYGYTF. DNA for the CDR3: TGTGCCAGCAGCCAAATAAAACAGGTCTATGGCTACACCTTC.

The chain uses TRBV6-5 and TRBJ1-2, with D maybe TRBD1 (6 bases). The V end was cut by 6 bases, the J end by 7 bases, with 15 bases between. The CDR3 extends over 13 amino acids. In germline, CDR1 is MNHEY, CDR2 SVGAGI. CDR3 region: CASSQTVRGGYTF. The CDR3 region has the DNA TGTGCCAGCAGCCAAACGGTCAGGGGTGGCTACACCTTC.

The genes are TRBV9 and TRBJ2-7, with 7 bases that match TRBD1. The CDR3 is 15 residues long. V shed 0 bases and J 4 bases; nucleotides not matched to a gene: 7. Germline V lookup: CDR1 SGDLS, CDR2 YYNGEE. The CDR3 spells CASSVDGTEKYEQYF. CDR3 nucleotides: TGTGCCAGCAGCGTAGATGGGACAGAAAAGTACGAGCAGTACTTC.

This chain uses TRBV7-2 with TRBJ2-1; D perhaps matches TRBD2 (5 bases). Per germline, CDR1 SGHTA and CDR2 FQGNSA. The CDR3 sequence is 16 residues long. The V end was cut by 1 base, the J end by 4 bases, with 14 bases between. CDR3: CASSLVPAGGYNEQFF. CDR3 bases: TGTGCCAGCAGCTTAGTCCCGGCAGGCGGGTACAATGAGCAGTTCTTC.

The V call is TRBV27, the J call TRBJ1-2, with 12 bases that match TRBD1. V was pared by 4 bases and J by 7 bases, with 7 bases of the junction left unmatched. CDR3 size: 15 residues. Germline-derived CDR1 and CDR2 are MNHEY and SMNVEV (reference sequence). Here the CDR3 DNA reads TGTGCCAGCAGTTGGGCGGGACAGGGGGCCTCTGGCTACACCTTC. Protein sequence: CASSWAGQGASGYTF.

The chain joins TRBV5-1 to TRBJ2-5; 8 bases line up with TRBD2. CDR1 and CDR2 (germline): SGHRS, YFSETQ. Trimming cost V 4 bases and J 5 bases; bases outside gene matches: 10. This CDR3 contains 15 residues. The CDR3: CASSVSGVMEETQYF. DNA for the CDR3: TGCGCCAGCAGCGTTAGCGGGGTTATGGAGGAGACCCAGTACTTC.

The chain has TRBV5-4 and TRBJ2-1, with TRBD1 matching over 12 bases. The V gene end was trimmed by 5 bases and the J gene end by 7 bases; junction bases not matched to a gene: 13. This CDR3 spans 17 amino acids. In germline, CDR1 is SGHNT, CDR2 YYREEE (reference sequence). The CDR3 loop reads CASRLSGTGGYTNEQFF. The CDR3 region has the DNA TGTGCCAGCAGGCTGAGCGGGACAGGGGGCTATACGAATGAGCAGTTCTTC.

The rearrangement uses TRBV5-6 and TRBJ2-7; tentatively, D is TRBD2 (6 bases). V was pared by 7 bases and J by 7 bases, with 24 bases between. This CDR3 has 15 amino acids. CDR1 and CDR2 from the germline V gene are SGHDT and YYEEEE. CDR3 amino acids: CASEVVSGRSGEQYF. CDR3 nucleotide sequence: TGTGCCAGCGAGGTGGTCAGCGGGCGCTCGGGGGAGCAGTACTTC. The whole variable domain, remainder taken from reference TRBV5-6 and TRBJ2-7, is DAGVTQSPTHLIKTRGQQVTLRCSPKSGHDTVSWYQQALGQGPQFIFQYYEEEERQRGNFPDRFSGHQFPNYSSELNVNALLLGDSALYLCASEVVSGRSGEQYFGPGTRLTVT.